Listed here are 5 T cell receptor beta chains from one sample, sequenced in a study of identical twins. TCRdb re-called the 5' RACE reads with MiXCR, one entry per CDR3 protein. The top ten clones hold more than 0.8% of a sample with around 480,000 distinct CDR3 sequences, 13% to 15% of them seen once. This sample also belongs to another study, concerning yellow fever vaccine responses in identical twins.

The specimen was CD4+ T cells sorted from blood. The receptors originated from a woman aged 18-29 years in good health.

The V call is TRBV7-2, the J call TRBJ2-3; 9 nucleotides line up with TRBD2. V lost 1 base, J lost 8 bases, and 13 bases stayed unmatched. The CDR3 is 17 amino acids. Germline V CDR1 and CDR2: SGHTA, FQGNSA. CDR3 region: CASSLVLAGPRGGTQYF. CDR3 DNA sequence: TGTGCCAGCAGCTTAGTGCTAGCGGGACCCCGGGGTGGTACGCAGTATTTT.

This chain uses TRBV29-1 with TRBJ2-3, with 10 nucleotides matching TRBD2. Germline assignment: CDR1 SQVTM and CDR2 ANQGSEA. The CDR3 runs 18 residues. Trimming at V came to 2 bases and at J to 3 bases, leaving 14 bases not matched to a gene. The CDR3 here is CSVENPRASGGGTDTQYF. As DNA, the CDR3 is TGCAGCGTTGAAAACCCCAGGGCTAGCGGGGGAGGAACAGATACGCAGTATTTT.

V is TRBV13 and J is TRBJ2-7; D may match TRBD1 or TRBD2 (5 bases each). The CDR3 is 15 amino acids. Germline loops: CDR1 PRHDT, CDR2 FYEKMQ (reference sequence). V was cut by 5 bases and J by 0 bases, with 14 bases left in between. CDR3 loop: CASSANRDHSYEQYF. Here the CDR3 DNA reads TGTGCCAGCAGCGCGAACCGGGACCACTCCTACGAGCAGTACTTC.

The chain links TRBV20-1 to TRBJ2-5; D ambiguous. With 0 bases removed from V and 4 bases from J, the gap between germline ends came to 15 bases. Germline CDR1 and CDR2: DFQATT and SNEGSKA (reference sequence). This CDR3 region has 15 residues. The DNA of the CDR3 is TGCAGTGCTAGAGATGTCGCGCGTGGGCGAGAGACCCAGTACTTC. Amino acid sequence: CSARDVARGRETQYF.

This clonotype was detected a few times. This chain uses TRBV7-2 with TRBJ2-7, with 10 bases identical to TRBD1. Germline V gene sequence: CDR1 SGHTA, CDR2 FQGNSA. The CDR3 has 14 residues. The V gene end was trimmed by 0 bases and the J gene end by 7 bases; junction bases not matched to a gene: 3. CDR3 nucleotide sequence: TGTGCCAGCAGCTTAGCACGGACAGGGGGGGAGCAGTACTTC. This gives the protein CASSLARTGGEQYF.